This TCR beta chain was recovered during a study of blood T cell repertoires in COVID-19. About the research overall: Sites across the United States, Italy and Spain contributed samples from acute and convalescent COVID-19. Sources were T cells, B-cell-depleted T cells, or PBMCs; the material itself was cDNA or gDNA.

The CDR3 totals 14 residues. Looked up from germline, CDR1 is SEHNR and CDR2 is FQNEAQ (reference sequence). Between the trimmed V and J ends, which lost 0 bases and 2 bases, there was a span of 7 bases. Per the original methods: Quantification of nucleated cells was approximated via reference gene primer amplification. Data came from immunoSEQ multiplex PCR; TCRdb stores just in-frame clones and leaves some out. The DNA was the basis for D and trimming; V, J and clone size are from that table. The table lists about 74,000 clones, just over 85% of them singletons. This clonotype was sampled from a woman of 80 years or more with active or convalescent COVID-19. Sequenced sample: peripheral blood. J is TRBJ1-2 and V is TRBV7-9; D remains unclear. The CDR3, as DNA: TGTGCCAGCAGCTTAGCGGGAGTCAACTATGGCTACACCTTC. As protein: CASSLAGVNYGYTF. Complete variable domain (other parts from reference TRBV7-9 and TRBJ1-2): DTGVSQNPRHKITKRGQNVTFRCDPISEHNRLYWYRQTLGQGPEFLTYFQNEAQLEKSRLLSDRFSAERPKGSFSTLEIQRTEQGDSAMYLCASSLAGVNYGYTFGSGTRLTVV.